This T cell receptor beta chain was obtained from a study of blood T cell repertoires in COVID-19. Study overall: T cells, B-cell-depleted T cells, or PBMCs supplied cDNA or gDNA.

Per the original data handling: Counts of nucleated cells, estimated from reference gene primer amplification, were obtained. Using immunoSEQ multiplex PCR, the repertoire was profiled, and TCRdb retains in-frame clones only, with some absent. The V and J calls and clone size are taken from that table; D and trimming were inferred from the DNA. The table lists about 15,000 clones, around 80% of them singletons. Germline V gene data show CDR1 as MDHEN and CDR2 as SYDVKM. The V end was cut by 10 bases, the J end by 1 base, with 7 bases between. This CDR3 comprises 12 residues. The sequence came from a human donor in a cohort sampled during active COVID-19. The rearrangement links TRBV28 to TRBJ1-4; D remains unclear. Sequenced: peripheral blood. The CDR3 is CATTVTNEKLFF. In DNA form, the CDR3 reads TGTGCCACTACGGTAACTAATGAAAAACTGTTTTTT.